This T cell receptor beta chain emerged from a study of cytomegalovirus exposure and HLA in healthy donors. The CDR3 loop spans 22 amino acids. Notes on this clone: Antigen: not known.

Findings of the study overall: Earlier analysis looked at TCR beta V segments, and most were productive about 90% or about 30% of the time. Available immune exposure information covered CMV serostatus only. In a later analysis, across HLA loci, associated TCR counts were highest for DRB1, lowest for HLA-C.

The PCR used 60 Vbeta and 13 Jbeta primers. Here immunoSEQ multiplex PCR was the method, and the copy in TCRdb shows in-frame clones only, minus some. The sample records 120,000 or so clones, about 85% being singletons. Likely unrecorded immune exposures existed in these nominally healthy donors. V and J are TRBV12-2 and TRBJ1-3. TRBV12-2 is recorded as a pseudogene. Source material: PBMCs. This sequence originates from a man aged 45 to 65 in good health and CMV-seronegative. CDR3: CASRSPNGRARREAPWGNTIYF. CDR3 nucleotides: TGTGCAAGTCGCTCGCCCAACGGGCGGGCACGGCGAGAAGCCCCTTGGGGAAACACCATATATTTT.